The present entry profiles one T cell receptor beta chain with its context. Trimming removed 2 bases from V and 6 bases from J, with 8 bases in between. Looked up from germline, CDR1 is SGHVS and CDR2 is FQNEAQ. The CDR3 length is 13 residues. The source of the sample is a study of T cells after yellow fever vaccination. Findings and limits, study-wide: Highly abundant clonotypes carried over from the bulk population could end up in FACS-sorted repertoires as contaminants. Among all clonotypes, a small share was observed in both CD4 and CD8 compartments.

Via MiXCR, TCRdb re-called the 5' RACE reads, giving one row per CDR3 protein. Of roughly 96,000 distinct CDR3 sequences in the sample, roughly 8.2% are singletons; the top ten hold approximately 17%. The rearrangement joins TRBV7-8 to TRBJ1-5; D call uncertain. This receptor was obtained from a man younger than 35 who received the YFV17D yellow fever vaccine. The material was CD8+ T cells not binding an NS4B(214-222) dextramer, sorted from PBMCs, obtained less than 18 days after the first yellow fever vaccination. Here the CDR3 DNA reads TGTGCCAGCAGCTTAAATCCACCTCAGCCCCAGCATTTT. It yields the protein CASSLNPPQPQHF.